This TCR beta chain was obtained from a study of blood T cells in healthy people across ages. With a J-beta primer mix and a sample-barcoded 5' primer, a second PCR ran about 7 to 12 cycles. TCRdb reanalysed the 5' RACE reads using MiXCR and keeps one entry per CDR3 protein. The sample shows roughly 1,500,000 distinct CDR3 sequences, 40% to 50% of them seen only once. Per sample, a minimum of 6.5 million PBMCs were isolated. Sequencing was carried out using blood. This TCR was recovered from a woman aged 18-29 years in good health.

This CDR3 is CATNRQRREGNEQYF. For the CDR3, the DNA is TGTGCCACGAATCGTCAGAGGCGGGAGGGGAATGAGCAGTACTTC. This chain joins TRBV24-1 and TRBJ2-5, with 9 bases matching TRBD2. Germline loops: CDR1 KGHDR, CDR2 SFDVKD. This CDR3 is 15 amino acids long. V was clipped by 10 bases and J by 11 bases; unmatched bases: 19.